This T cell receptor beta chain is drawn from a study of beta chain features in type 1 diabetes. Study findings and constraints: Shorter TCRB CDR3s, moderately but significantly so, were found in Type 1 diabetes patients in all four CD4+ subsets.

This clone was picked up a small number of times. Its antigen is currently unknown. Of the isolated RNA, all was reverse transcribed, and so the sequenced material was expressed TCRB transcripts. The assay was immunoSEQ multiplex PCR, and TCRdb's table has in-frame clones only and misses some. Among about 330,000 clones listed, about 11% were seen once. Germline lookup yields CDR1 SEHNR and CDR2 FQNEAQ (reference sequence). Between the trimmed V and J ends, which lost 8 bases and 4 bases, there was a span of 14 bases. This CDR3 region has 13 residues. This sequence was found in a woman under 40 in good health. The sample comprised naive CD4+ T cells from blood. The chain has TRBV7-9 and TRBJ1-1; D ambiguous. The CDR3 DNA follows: TGTGCCAGCGTCTTGGGAGTGGGCACTGAAGCTTTCTTT. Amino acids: CASVLGVGTEAFF.